Listed below are T cell receptor beta chains from one sample, sequenced in a study of beta chain features in type 1 diabetes. Assay: immunoSEQ multiplex PCR; the TCRdb copy retains only in-frame clones and omits some. Of 300,000 to 400,000 clones detected, around 9.7% appear once; the ten largest clones hold approximately 1%. The source material was central memory CD4+ T cells from blood. These receptors all come from a man aged 25 to 40 with type 1 diabetes. CDR3s include the opening cysteine and the closing phenylalanine or tryptophan. The order of the fields is J gene, V gene, CDR3 protein.

>TRBJ2-5|TRBV5-6
CASSLRHLGYQETQYF
>TRBJ2-5|TRBV28
CASSPSGGASETQYF
>TRBJ2-1|TRBV5-4
CASSLGTTNEQFF
>TRBJ2-5|TRBV18
CASSPSEGETQYF
>TRBJ2-7|TRBV5-1
CASSLGGSATYEQYF
>TRBJ1-5|TRBV7-2
CASSAQGGNQPQHF
>TRBJ2-5|TRBV9
CASSALGRGRGQETQYF
>TRBJ2-5|TRBV6-5
CASSYAGISQETQYF
>TRBJ2-3|TRBV29-1
CSVARQGQEAQYF
>TRBJ2-3|TRBV2
CASSSYYTSGGRTDTQYF
>TRBJ2-7|TRBV27
CASSRAGTGTYEQYF
>TRBJ1-5|TRBV19
CASSIYEGDQPQHF
>TRBJ1-6|TRBV4-1
CASRDDRNSPLHF
>TRBJ1-3|TRBV2
CASSDGSGNTIYF
>TRBJ1-1|TRBV5-4
CASSLVGRGGTEAFF
>TRBJ2-7|TRBV7-9
CASRVTEYEQYF
>TRBJ2-1|TRBV4-3
CASSQRAGGPDEQFF
>TRBJ2-4|TRBV29-1
CSVEEGGGLQYF
>TRBJ2-3|TRBV2
CASMSGGAITDTQYF
>TRBJ2-1|TRBV10-3
CAIRGEGATYNEQFF
>TRBJ2-7|TRBV5-1
CASSSTPGPYYEQYF
>TRBJ2-4|TRBV9
CASSVGPILAKNIQYF
>TRBJ1-3|TRBV9
CASSEGDRGNTIYF
>TRBJ1-2|TRBV10-3
CAIRSDRGGYTF
>TRBJ1-5|TRBV7-8
CASSSQGDQPQHF
>TRBJ2-5|TRBV6-5
CASSYASGEKTETQYF
>TRBJ1-2|TRBV7-2
CASSFSIGGYTF
>TRBJ2-3|TRBV6-5
CASRAGTSGSDTQYF
>TRBJ2-7|TRBV28
CASGRISQYF
>TRBJ2-6|TRBV27
CASIAPDRPLSTGANVLTF
>TRBJ2-5|TRBV28
CASGLNRDRAETQYF
>TRBJ1-2|TRBV10-2
CASGAGTGMSVYGYTF
>TRBJ2-5|TRBV29-1
CSVEIQETQYF
>TRBJ2-4|TRBV5-1
CASSSWVTGNGKNIQYF
>TRBJ2-1|TRBV7-9
CASSSSGGASNEQFF
>TRBJ1-5|TRBV28
CASVSSDQPQHF
>TRBJ1-4|TRBV28
CASMRGARGKEKLFF
>TRBJ2-1|TRBV30
CAWSVLSGGNEQFF
>TRBJ2-4|TRBV9
CASSPQLAEGDIQYF
>TRBJ1-1|TRBV14
CASSQDTSGLKAFF
>TRBJ2-5|TRBV21-1
CASSKVKTTGYRLETQYF
>TRBJ2-5|TRBV4-3
CASSQGLAGVVETQYF
>TRBJ1-4|TRBV19
CASSGNEKLFF
>TRBJ2-5|TRBV5-4
CASSWVSGETQYF
>TRBJ1-1|TRBV29-1
CSGRQGTEAFF
>TRBJ2-7|TRBV29-1
CSARDGRYEQYF
>TRBJ2-7|TRBV7-2
CASSPPRTRAEQYF
>TRBJ1-2|TRBV25-1
CASSESGYGYTF
>TRBJ2-5|TRBV7-2
CASSPGSQETQYF
>TRBJ2-7|TRBV7-8
CASSWTSYEQYF
>TRBJ2-3|TRBV4-3
CASSQDPAGQGGTDTQYF
>TRBJ1-4|TRBV4-1
CASSQDTGKGNEKLFF
>TRBJ1-1|TRBV25-1
CASSGSYTEAFF